The 23 T cell receptor beta chains in this list originate from one sample, sequenced in a study of molecular identifiers for immune sequencing clone quantification. TCRdb re-called the PCR reads through MiXCR, storing one row per CDR3 protein. The sample consists of over 600,000 distinct CDR3 sequences, just under 20% of them appearing once. Sequenced input: naive CD8+ T cells from blood, with Jurkat cell RNA spiked in. Subset here: FACS-sorted CD8+CD4-CCR7+CD45RA+ naive T cells. The receptors shown here come from a human donor in good health. Some libraries in this study had Jurkat cell RNA spiked in.

For this clonotype: One base away lies a much larger clone, so this may be a sequencing read error. The rearrangement links TRBV7-9 to TRBJ2-1; the D gene is possibly TRBD2 (6 bases). Germline-derived CDR1 and CDR2 are SEHNR and FQNEAQ (reference sequence). V was cut by 5 bases and J by 11 bases, with 19 bases left in between. The CDR3 covers 14 residues. The CDR3 nucleotides are TGTGCCAGCAGCGAAGGACTACGGGGGAATAAGCAGTTCTTC. Translating gives CASSEGLRGNKQFF.

To note about this clonotype: At one boundary the junction diverges from the germline segment, which might be a read error. This rearrangement joins TRBV7-9 to TRBJ2-5, with D unresolved. The CDR3 is made up of 14 amino acids. In germline, CDR1 is SEHNR, CDR2 FQNEAQ (reference sequence). CDR3 loop: CASSLSQNQETRYF. CDR3 in DNA: TGTGCCAGCAGCTTAAGTCAAAACCAAGAGACCCGGTACTTC.

Notes on this clonotype: With a much larger clone just one base away, this may be a read error. The rearrangement joins TRBV7-9 to TRBJ1-4, with 7 bases identical to TRBD1. The CDR3 contains 16 residues. The V gene end was trimmed by 5 bases and the J gene end by 8 bases; junction bases not matched to a gene: 14. Germline V lookup: CDR1 SEHNR, CDR2 FQNEAQ (reference sequence). The CDR3 sequence: CASSEETDRESEKLFF. The DNA for the CDR3 is TGTGCCAGCAGCGAAGAGACCGACAGGGAGAGCGAAAAACTGTTTTTT.

This clonotype has a count of ten or more. The genes are TRBV29-1 and TRBJ2-1, with TRBD1 as a possible D gene (6 bases). The germline V gene has CDR1 SQVTM and CDR2 ANQGSEA. Trimming took off 1 base at V and 10 bases at J, with 14 bases between the two ends. This CDR3 is built from 13 residues. The CDR3 here is CSVEVGHTEEQFF. CDR3 coding DNA: TGCAGCGTTGAAGTGGGACACACTGAGGAGCAGTTCTTC.

The sample holds a few counts of this clonotype. The V and J genes are TRBV7-9 and TRBJ1-2; D might be TRBD1 (6 bases). This CDR3 spans 15 amino acids. Trimming shortened V by 4 bases and J by 2 bases, and 14 bases separated the two germline ends. Germline CDR1 is SEHNR and CDR2 is FQNEAQ (reference sequence). CDR3 amino acids: CASSSSGEWNYGYTF. The CDR3 bases are TGTGCCAGCAGCTCCTCAGGGGAATGGAACTATGGCTACACCTTC. Full variable domain (outside the CDR3, taken from reference TRBV7-9 and TRBJ1-2): DTGVSQNPRHKITKRGQNVTFRCDPISEHNRLYWYRQTLGQGPEFLTYFQNEAQLEKSRLLSDRFSAERPKGSFSTLEIQRTEQGDSAMYLCASSSSGEWNYGYTFGSGTRLTVV.

This clonotype was recorded a few times. The J gene is TRBJ2-1, the V gene TRBV4-1, with D possibly matching TRBD2 (6 bases). Looked up from germline, CDR1 is MGHRA and CDR2 is YSYEKL. This CDR3 has 15 amino acids. V shed 1 base and J shed 6 bases, with 13 bases lying between them. The CDR3 is CASSQVPGATNEQFF. The DNA for the CDR3 is TGCGCCAGCAGCCAAGTTCCGGGAGCGACCAATGAGCAGTTCTTC.

Worth noting for this clonotype: A much larger clone sits a single nucleotide away, making a read error possible. Since the CDR3 does not end with the conserved phenylalanine or tryptophan, this likely comes from a read error. This rearrangement joins TRBV6-2 or TRBV6-3 to TRBJ1-5; 8 positions agree with TRBD1. J was trimmed by 1 base and V by 6 bases; bases with no gene match: 8. Germline CDR1 MNHEY, CDR2 SVGEGT. CDR3 length: 16 residues. CDR3 sequence reads: CASRAQGAVSNQPQHY. DNA of the CDR3: TGTGCCAGCAGAGCCCAGGGGGCTGTCAGCAATCAGCCCCAGCATTAT.

This clonotype was seen many times. The chain uses TRBV28 and TRBJ1-1; TRBD1 aligns across 8 bases. Germline trimming cut 3 bases from V and 0 bases from J; bases unmatched to any gene: 6. The germline gives CDR1 MDHEN, CDR2 SYDVKM. This CDR3 has 16 amino acids. The DNA for the CDR3 is TGTGCCAGCAGTTTCCGCAGGGGGCGCATGAACACTGAAGCTTTCTTT. Translating gives CASSFRRGRMNTEAFF.

This clonotype was observed many times. The chain employs TRBV2 and TRBJ2-5; D may be TRBD2 (6 bases). The CDR3 runs 14 residues. From germline, CDR1 is SNHLY and CDR2 FYNNEI. The V end lost 9 bases, the J end lost 1 base, and 15 bases lay between the germline ends. The CDR3 loop reads CASLGDGSQETQYF. The CDR3 coding sequence is TGTGCCAGTCTGGGGGACGGGAGCCAAGAGACCCAGTACTTC.

This clonotype was detected many times. The chain uses TRBV3-1 and TRBJ1-1; the D is unclear. Germline-derived CDR1 and CDR2 are LGHDT and YNNKEL (reference sequence). V lost 4 bases and J 4 bases, leaving 16 bases between the germline ends. The CDR3 length is 15 residues. Here the CDR3 DNA reads TGTGCCAGCAGCCCCCTTGAGGAGTTGGGCACTGAAGCTTTCTTT. It encodes CASSPLEELGTEAFF.

This clonotype showed up many times. V and J are TRBV30 and TRBJ2-7; weak D call: TRBD2 (5 bases). This CDR3 has 13 amino acids. Trimming shortened V by 0 bases and J by 1 base, and 7 bases separated the two germline ends. CDR1 is GTSNPN and CDR2 is SVGIG in the germline V gene (reference sequence). CDR3 in DNA: TGTGCCTGGAGTGTACTAGAGTCCTACGAGCAGTACTTC. Its protein product is CAWSVLESYEQYF.

The gene calls are TRBV6-5 and TRBJ2-2; 9 bases map to TRBD1. Looked up from germline, CDR1 is MNHEY and CDR2 is SVGAGI. Trimming at V came to 2 bases and at J to 2 bases, leaving 3 bases not matched to a gene. This CDR3 comprises 16 residues. The DNA for the CDR3 is TGTGCCAGCAGTTACGGACAGGGGTCAAACACCGGGGAGCTGTTTTTT. Its translation is CASSYGQGSNTGELFF.

This clonotype was seen many times. The chain has TRBV29-1 and TRBJ1-1; TRBD1 aligns across 9 bases. CDR3 length equals 14 residues. Losses at the gene ends were 8 bases for V and 5 bases for J; bases not matched to a gene: 12. In germline, CDR1 is SQVTM, CDR2 ANQGSEA. The chain's CDR3 is CSTETQTGGTEAFF. CDR3 bases: TGCAGCACAGAAACACAGACAGGGGGAACTGAAGCTTTCTTT.

Many counts were recorded for this clonotype. This chain uses TRBV28 with TRBJ2-3, with unresolved D. The CDR3 runs to 12 residues. With 5 bases removed from V and 7 bases from J, the gap between germline ends came to 10 bases. Germline lookup yields CDR1 MDHEN and CDR2 SYDVKM. CDR3 loop: CASSPSTYTQYF. The CDR3 DNA follows: TGTGCCAGCAGTCCATCGACGTATACGCAGTATTTT.

The sample holds one count of this clonotype. This sequence may be a read error, since a much larger clone differs from it by one base. This chain connects TRBV20-1 to TRBJ1-2; TRBD1 matches 7 bases. The germline V gene has CDR1 DFQATT and CDR2 SNEGSKA (reference sequence). This CDR3 spans 15 amino acids. The J segment lost 2 bases and the V segment lost 6 bases, leaving 12 bases of the junction unmatched. CDR3 DNA: TGCAGTGCCCAGTCGACAACAGGGGAGAACTATGGCTACACCTTC. This gives the protein CSAQSTTGENYGYTF.

This clonotype was seen a handful of times. The rearrangement uses TRBV7-9 and TRBJ2-3, with 8 positions matching TRBD1. There are 15 residues in the CDR3. The germline gives CDR1 SEHNR, CDR2 FQNEAQ (reference sequence). With 5 bases clipped from V and 2 bases from J, the junction kept 6 bases outside the gene matches. The CDR3 spells CASSPTGANTDTQYF. CDR3 nucleotide sequence: TGTGCCAGCAGCCCGACAGGGGCGAACACAGATACGCAGTATTTT.

This clonotype appeared a few times. The rearrangement joins TRBV7-9 to TRBJ2-5; 8 nucleotides match TRBD1. Looked up from germline, CDR1 is SEHNR and CDR2 is FQNEAQ (reference sequence). V lost 5 bases to trimming and J lost 5 bases; unmatched junction nucleotides: 7. The CDR3 is 14 amino acids. The CDR3 loop reads CASSRRTGRETQYF. The DNA for the CDR3 is TGTGCCAGCAGCAGACGGACAGGGAGGGAGACCCAGTACTTC.

Ten or more counts support this clonotype. The rearrangement uses TRBV19 and TRBJ2-2, with 12 bases fitting TRBD2. Per germline, CDR1 LNHDA and CDR2 SQIVND (reference sequence). Losses at the gene ends were 10 bases for V and 3 bases for J; bases not matched to a gene: 12. The CDR3 has 17 amino acids. DNA of the CDR3: TGTGCCACTTCCCCATCTAGCGGGGGGGCATACACCGGGGAGCTGTTTTTT. This gives the protein CATSPSSGGAYTGELFF.

This clonotype appeared a few times. The chain joins TRBV7-9 to TRBJ2-7; D unresolved. Germline CDR1 SEHNR, CDR2 FQNEAQ (reference sequence). The V end was cut by 4 bases, the J end by 0 bases, with 13 bases between. The CDR3 runs to 15 residues. The CDR3 nucleotides are TGTGCCAGCAGCTCCTCGACAAGTTCCTCCTACGAGCAGTACTTC. Translating gives CASSSSTSSSYEQYF.

This clonotype was recorded a few times. The CDR3 loop reads CASSQESGGYNEQFF. DNA of the CDR3: TGCGCCAGCAGCCAAGAAAGCGGGGGTTACAATGAGCAGTTCTTC. This chain uses TRBV4-3 with TRBJ2-1, with 8 bases that match TRBD2. Germline loops: CDR1 LGHNA, CDR2 YSLEER. V dropped 0 bases and J dropped 4; count of bases not matched to a gene: 2. The CDR3 runs 15 residues.

This clonotype was found once. The germline gene is not matched at one end of the junction; a read error may be the cause. The chain links TRBV18 to TRBJ2-5; D is unclear. Germline assignment: CDR1 KGHSH and CDR2 LQKENI. This CDR3 comprises 12 residues. CDR3 sequence reads: CAGSPDQETQYF. CDR3 in DNA: TGTGCCGGCTCACCCGACCAAGAGACCCAGTACTTC.

A few counts support this clonotype. V and J are TRBV12-3 or TRBV12-4 and TRBJ1-6, with no clear D. This CDR3 comprises 14 residues. Trimming removed 6 bases from V and 9 bases from J, with 15 bases in between. In DNA, the CDR3 is TGTGCCAGCAGCCCCTTTGGGGTAGGTTCACCCCTCCACTTT. This sequence encodes CASSPFGVGSPLHF.

This clonotype was seen repeatedly, ten times or more. This chain connects TRBV6-2 or TRBV6-3 to TRBJ2-3; 7 nucleotides match TRBD1. Unmatched junction bases numbered 7, after V lost 2 bases and J lost 2 bases. The germline V gene has CDR1 MNHEY and CDR2 SVGEGT. The CDR3 loop spans 16 amino acids. CDR3 nucleotides: TGTGCCAGCAGTTACACTGGGACAGCCAACACAGATACGCAGTATTTT. The encoded protein is CASSYTGTANTDTQYF.